This entry is about one TCR beta chain. This record comes from a study of blood T cell repertoires in COVID-19. Background on the study: Spain, Italy and the United States supplied samples that represented acute and convalescent COVID-19. T cells, B-cell-depleted T cells, or PBMCs supplied cDNA or gDNA.

The CDR3 sequence is 11 residues long. V lost 2 bases and J lost 9, with 5 bases in between. Germline lookup yields CDR1 MDHEN and CDR2 SYDVKM. In Seattle, patients joined the study during active infection and were tracked longitudinally. Authors' data handling: Amplifying reference gene primers gave estimates of nucleated cell counts. TCRdb's table, derived via immunoSEQ multiplex PCR, lists solely in-frame clones and lacks some. The DNA was the basis for D and trimming; V, J and clone size are from that table. The sample shows roughly 190,000 clones, around 84% of them seen only once. The TCR was taken from a woman aged 70-85 years with COVID-19, enrolled during active disease. The chain combines TRBV28 with TRBJ2-1, with no clear D. Sequenced sample: peripheral blood. CDR3 bases: TGTGCCAGCAGTTTAACGGGTGAGCAGTTCTTC. This codes for CASSLTGEQFF.